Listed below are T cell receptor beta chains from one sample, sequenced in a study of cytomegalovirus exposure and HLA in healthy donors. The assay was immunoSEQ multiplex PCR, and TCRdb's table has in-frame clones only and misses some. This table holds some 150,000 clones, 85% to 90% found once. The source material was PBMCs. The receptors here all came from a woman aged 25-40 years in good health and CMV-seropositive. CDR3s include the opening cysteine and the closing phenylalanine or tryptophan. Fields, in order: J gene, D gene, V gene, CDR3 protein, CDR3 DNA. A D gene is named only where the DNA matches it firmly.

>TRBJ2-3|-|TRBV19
CASSSSPSSQYF
TGTGCCAGTAGTTCCTCCCCGTCGTCGCAGTATTTT
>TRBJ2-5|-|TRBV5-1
CASRISEETQYF
TGCGCCAGCAGAATTAGCGAAGAGACCCAGTACTTC
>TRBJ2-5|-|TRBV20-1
CSARQGRTQYF
TGCAGTGCTAGACAGGGAAGGACCCAGTACTTC
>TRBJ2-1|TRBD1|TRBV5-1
CASSKGQGGLNEQFF
TGCGCCAGCAGCAAAGGACAGGGGGGCCTCAATGAGCAGTTCTTC
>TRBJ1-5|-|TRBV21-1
CASSKKKGPRDTYSNQPQHF
TGTGCCAGCAGCAAAAAAAAGGGACCCCGGGACACATATAGCAATCAGCCCCAGCATTTT
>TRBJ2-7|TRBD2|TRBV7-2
CASSFVAGQAYEQYF
TGTGCCAGCAGCTTCGTAGCGGGCCAAGCATACGAGCAGTACTTC
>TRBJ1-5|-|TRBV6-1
CASSETGLSNQPQHF
TGTGCCAGCAGTGAGACAGGTCTTAGCAATCAGCCCCAGCATTTT
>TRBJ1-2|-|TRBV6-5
CASSYSMWGSYGYTF
TGTGCCAGCAGTTACTCTATGTGGGGCAGCTATGGCTACACCTTC
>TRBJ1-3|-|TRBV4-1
CASSQFAGRHSGNTIYF
TGCGCCAGCAGCCAATTTGCAGGCCGACACTCTGGAAACACCATATATTTT
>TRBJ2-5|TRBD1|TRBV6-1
CASSKGTGRLGTQYF
TGTGCCAGCAGTAAAGGGACAGGGAGGTTGGGGACCCAGTACTTC
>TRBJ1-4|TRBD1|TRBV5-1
CASSLGATGVATNEKLFF
TGCGCCAGCAGCTTGGGGGCGACAGGGGTTGCAACTAATGAAAAACTGTTTTTT
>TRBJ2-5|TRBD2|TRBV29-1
CSVRQRGVQETQYF
TGCAGCGTTAGACAGCGGGGAGTCCAAGAGACCCAGTACTTC